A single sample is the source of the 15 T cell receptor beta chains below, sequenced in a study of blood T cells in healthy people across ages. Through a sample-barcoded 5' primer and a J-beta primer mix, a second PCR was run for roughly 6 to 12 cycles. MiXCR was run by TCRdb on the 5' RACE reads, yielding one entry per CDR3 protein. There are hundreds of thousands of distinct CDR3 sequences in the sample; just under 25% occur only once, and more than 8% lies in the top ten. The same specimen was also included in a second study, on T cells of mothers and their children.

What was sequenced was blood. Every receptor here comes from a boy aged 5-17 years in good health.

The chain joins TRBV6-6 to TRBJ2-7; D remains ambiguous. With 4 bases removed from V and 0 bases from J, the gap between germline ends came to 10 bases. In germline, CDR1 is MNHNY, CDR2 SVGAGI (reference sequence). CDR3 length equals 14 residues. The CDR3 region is CASSWDLSSYEQYF. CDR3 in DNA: TGTGCCAGCAGTTGGGATCTGAGCTCCTACGAGCAGTACTTC.

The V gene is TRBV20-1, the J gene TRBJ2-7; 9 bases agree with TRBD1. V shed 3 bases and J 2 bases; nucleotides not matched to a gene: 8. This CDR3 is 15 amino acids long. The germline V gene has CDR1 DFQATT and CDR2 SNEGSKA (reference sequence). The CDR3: CSASGVDRGTYEQYF. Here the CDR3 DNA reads TGCAGTGCTAGCGGGGTGGACAGGGGAACCTACGAGCAGTACTTC.

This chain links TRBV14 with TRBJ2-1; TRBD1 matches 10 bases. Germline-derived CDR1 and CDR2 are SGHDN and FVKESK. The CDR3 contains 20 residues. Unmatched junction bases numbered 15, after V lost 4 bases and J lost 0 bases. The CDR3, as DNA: TGTGCCAGCAGCCGACTAGGGACAGGGGTTTTCACTAGCTCCTACAATGAGCAGTTCTTC. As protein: CASSRLGTGVFTSSYNEQFF.

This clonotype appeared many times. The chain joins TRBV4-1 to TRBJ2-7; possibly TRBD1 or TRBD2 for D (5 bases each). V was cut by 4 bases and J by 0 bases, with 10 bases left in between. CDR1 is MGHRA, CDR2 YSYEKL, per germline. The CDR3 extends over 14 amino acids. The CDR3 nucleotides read TGCGCCAGCAGCCCTCGGGACGGCTCCTACGAGCAGTACTTC. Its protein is CASSPRDGSYEQYF.

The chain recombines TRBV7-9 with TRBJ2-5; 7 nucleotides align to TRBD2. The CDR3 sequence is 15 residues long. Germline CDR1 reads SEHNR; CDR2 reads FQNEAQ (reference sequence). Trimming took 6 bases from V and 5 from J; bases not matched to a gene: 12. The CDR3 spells CASRPQGTSAETQYF. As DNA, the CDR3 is TGTGCCAGCAGACCACAAGGTACTAGCGCGGAGACCCAGTACTTC.

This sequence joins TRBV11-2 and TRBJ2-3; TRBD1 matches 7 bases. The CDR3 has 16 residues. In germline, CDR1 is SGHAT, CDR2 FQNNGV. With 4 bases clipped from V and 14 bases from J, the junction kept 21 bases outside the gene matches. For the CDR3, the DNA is TGTGCCAGCAGCTCGACCAAGGGACAGATAGCCTACCGTCGGTATTTT. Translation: CASSSTKGQIAYRRYF.

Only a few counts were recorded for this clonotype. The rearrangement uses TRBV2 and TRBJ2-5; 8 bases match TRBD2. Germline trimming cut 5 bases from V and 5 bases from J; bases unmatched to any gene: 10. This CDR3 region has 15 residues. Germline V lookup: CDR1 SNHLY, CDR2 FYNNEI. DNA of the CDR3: TGTGCCAGCAGTTTTGGACTAGCCGACGGGGAGACCCAGTACTTC. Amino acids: CASSFGLADGETQYF.

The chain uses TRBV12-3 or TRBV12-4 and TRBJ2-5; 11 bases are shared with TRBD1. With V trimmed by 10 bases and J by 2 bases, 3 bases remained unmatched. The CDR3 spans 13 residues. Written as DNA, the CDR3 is TGTGCCACCGGGACAGGGGGTCAAGAGACCCAGTACTTC. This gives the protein CATGTGGQETQYF.

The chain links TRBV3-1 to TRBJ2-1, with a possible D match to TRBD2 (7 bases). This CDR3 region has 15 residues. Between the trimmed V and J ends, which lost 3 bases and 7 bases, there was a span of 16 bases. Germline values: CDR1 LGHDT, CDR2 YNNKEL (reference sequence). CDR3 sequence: CASSQLRGGQNEQFF. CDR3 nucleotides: TGTGCCAGCAGCCAGTTAAGGGGGGGGCAAAATGAGCAGTTCTTC.

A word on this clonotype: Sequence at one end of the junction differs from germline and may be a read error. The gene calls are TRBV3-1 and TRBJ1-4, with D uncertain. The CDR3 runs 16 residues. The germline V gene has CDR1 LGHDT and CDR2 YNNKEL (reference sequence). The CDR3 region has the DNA TGTGCCAGCAGAGATACAGTTACCTCAACTAATGAAAACCTGTTTTTT. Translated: CASRDTVTSTNENLFF.

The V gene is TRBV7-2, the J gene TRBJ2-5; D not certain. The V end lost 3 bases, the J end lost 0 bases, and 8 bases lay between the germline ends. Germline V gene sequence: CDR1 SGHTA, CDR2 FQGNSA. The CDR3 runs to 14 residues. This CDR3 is CASSFSSHQETQYF. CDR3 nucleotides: TGTGCCAGCAGCTTTTCCAGCCACCAAGAGACCCAGTACTTC.

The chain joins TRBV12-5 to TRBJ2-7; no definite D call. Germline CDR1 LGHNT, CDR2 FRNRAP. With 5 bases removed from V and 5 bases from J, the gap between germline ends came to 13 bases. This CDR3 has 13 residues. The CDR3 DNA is TGTGCTAGTGGTCCCTCCCCCGTCGACGAGCAGTACTTC. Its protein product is CASGPSPVDEQYF.

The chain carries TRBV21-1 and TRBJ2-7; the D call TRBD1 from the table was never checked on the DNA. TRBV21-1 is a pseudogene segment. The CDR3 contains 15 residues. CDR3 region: CASNGDRLAPYEQYF. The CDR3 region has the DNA TGTGCCAGCAACGGGGACAGGCTCGCACCCTACGAGCAGTACTTC.

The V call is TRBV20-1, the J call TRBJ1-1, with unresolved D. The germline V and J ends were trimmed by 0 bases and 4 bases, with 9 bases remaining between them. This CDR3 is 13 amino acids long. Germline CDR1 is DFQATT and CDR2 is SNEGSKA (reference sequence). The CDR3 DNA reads TGCAGTGCTAGAGATGGTGTAGGCACTGAAGCTTTCTTT. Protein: CSARDGVGTEAFF.

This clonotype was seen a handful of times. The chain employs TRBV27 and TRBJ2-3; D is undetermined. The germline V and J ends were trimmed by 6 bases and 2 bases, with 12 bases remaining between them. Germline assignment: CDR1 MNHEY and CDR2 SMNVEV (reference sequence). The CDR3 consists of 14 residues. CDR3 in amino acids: CASSFQGFTDTQYF. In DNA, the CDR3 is TGTGCCAGCAGCTTTCAAGGGTTCACAGATACGCAGTATTTT.